This entry features one TCR beta chain sequence. Its target is unknown. This CDR3 fails to terminate in the conserved phenylalanine or tryptophan, so it likely reflects a read error. Germline V CDR1 and CDR2: MNHEY, SVGAGI. The CDR3 consists of 15 residues. Trimming took off 1 base at V and 2 bases at J, with 11 bases between the two ends. Specified treatment: approximately 9-day PBMC culture with coronavirus spike peptide pools or control peptides (ViraFEST assay). IL-2 at 10 IU/ml and peptide pools at approximately 9.6 ug/ml were added to PBMCs cultured at two million per well. This specimen belongs to a study of vaccination and CD4 T cells after COVID-19. Turning to the study itself: The convalescents, six males and four females, included two who were Hispanic.

Study outcomes and limitations: Of the reactive clones in convalescent patients, a median 86.3% showed up only post-vaccination. For SARS-CoV-2-reactive clonotypes, the median went from about 22 to 38, a nonsignificant increase.

The Oncomine TCR Beta short-read assay was what sequenced the DNA obtained from cultured CD4+ T cells. TCRdb processed the PCR reads anew with MiXCR; each CDR3 protein has one entry. The data contain some 13,000 distinct CDR3 sequences, under 55% of them seen just once; the ten biggest clones take up roughly 14%. This sequence joins TRBV6-5 and TRBJ2-5; D uncertain. The clonotype was recovered from a human donor who had recovered from COVID-19. What was sequenced was CD4+ T cells from blood, cultured in vitro. The CDR3 DNA reads as TGTGCCAGCAGTTACTGCCGACAACCTCAAGAGACCCAGTACTAC. Its translation: CASSYCRQPQETQYY.